A selection of T cell receptor beta chains follows, all from one sample in a study of immune evolution from preneoplasia to lung adenocarcinoma. The data were produced by immunoSEQ multiplex PCR, yet TCRdb's version contains in-frame clones alone and is incomplete. The sample lists 9,000 to 13,000 clones; roughly 70% were seen once. The sequencing input was FFPE normal lung tissue adjacent to the tumor. All receptors derive from a person aged 60 to 70 with lung adenocarcinoma. Some clones in this sample may be carry-over from other donors' samples. Each CDR3 is given with its conserved first and last residue. The D gene is left open where the match is weak. Rows give clone size only sometimes, using once, few, many, or a class for an expanded clone.

>NA|NA|TRBV7-2|TRBJ2-2
TGTGCCAGCAGCTTATATCTCCGGGAGCTGTTTTTT
CASSLYLRELFF
>TRBD2|few|TRBV19|TRBJ2-1
TGTGCCAGTACCCGCGGGAGCGACTACAATGAGCAGTTCTTC
CASTRGSDYNEQFF
>NA|NA|TRBV6-6|TRBJ2-7
TGTGCCAGCAGCTCGGGCGGAACATGGGGAGAGCAGTACTTC
CASSSGGTWGEQYF
>NA|NA|TRBV7-2|TRBJ1-1
TGTGCCAGCAGCCTTGGGGGGCGCACTGAAGCTTTCTTT
CASSLGGRTEAFF
>TRBD1|few|TRBV7-2|TRBJ1-2
TGTGCCAGCAGCTTAGGAGGACAGGGATCGGACTATGGCTACACCTTC
CASSLGGQGSDYGYTF
>NA|NA|TRBV18|TRBJ1-1
TGTGCCAGCTCACCACAGGCGAACACTGAAGCTTTCTTT
CASSPQANTEAFF
>NA|NA|TRBV11-1|TRBJ2-7
TGTGCCAGCAGCTCATTCCGGGCAGGCTCTGAGCAGTACTTC
CASSSFRAGSEQYF
>NA|few|TRBV7-2|TRBJ2-2
TGTGCCAGCAGCTTACGGAGAGACCTCGTCCCGAACACCGGGGAGCTGTTTTTT
CASSLRRDLVPNTGELFF
>NA|few|TRBV28|TRBJ2-5
TGTGCCAGCAGCCTCGTGGGGGCCCAGTACTTC
CASSLVGAQYF
>TRBD2|once|TRBV2|TRBJ2-4
TGTGCCAGCAGTGCCCGTAGCGGGGGGGGAGACATTCAGTACTTC
CASSARSGGGDIQYF
>NA|NA|TRBV9|TRBJ2-4
TGTGCCAGCAGCGTAGGTCCAGGGAAAAACATTCAGTACTTC
CASSVGPGKNIQYF
>NA|NA|TRBV5-1|TRBJ1-6
TGCGCCAGCAGCCCCACGGCAGGGCTCGGTTCACCCCTCCACTTT
CASSPTAGLGSPLHF
>TRBD1|NA|TRBV5-1|TRBJ2-3
TGCGCCAGCAGCTCAGGACAGGGCACAGATACGCAGTATTTT
CASSSGQGTDTQYF
>NA|NA|TRBV30|TRBJ1-2
TGTGCCTGGAGTGTATCGGTTAACTATGGCTACACCTTC
CAWSVSVNYGYTF
>TRBD2|NA|TRBV11-3|TRBJ2-5
TGTGCCAGCAGCCCGTGGACTAGCGGGAACCAAGAGACCCAGTACTTC
CASSPWTSGNQETQYF
>NA|NA|TRBV5-1|TRBJ2-3
TGCGCCAGCAGCTTACAATCCCGGGGGGATACGCAGTATTTT
CASSLQSRGDTQYF
>NA|few|TRBV19|TRBJ2-7
TGTGCCAGTAGTATTGGAGAGGGACCCTACGAGCAGTACTTC
CASSIGEGPYEQYF
>NA|NA|TRBV5-3|TRBJ1-1
TGTGCCAGCACTTTCAGGGAGAACACTGAAGCTTTCTTT
CASTFRENTEAFF
>NA|NA|TRBV5-1|TRBJ2-7
TGCGCCAGCAGCTTGGCGGGACCCCCCTACGAGCAGTACTTC
CASSLAGPPYEQYF
>TRBD1|NA|TRBV4-3|TRBJ2-7
TGCGCCAGCAGCCATAGGGCACCGGGACAGGTGTCTGTATACGAGCAGTACTTC
CASSHRAPGQVSVYEQYF
>TRBD2|NA|TRBV6-1|TRBJ2-5
TGTGCCAGCAGTGGTCTAGCGGGAGGGAGCGAGACCCAGTACTTC
CASSGLAGGSETQYF
>NA|NA|TRBV11-2|TRBJ2-7
TGTGCCAGCAGCCCCCAAGGCCCCTACGAGCAGTACTTC
CASSPQGPYEQYF
>TRBD1|NA|TRBV10-3|TRBJ1-3
TGTGCCATCAGTGCCCGGGACAGAGGCACCATATATTTT
CAISARDRGTIYF
>NA|once|TRBV5-1|TRBJ2-7
TGCGCCAGCAGCTGGGGGGATCGGGCCGAGCAGTACTTC
CASSWGDRAEQYF
>TRBD1|NA|TRBV27|TRBJ2-3
TGTGCCTCCAGCATGAATCAGGGGGAAGATACGCAGTATTTT
CASSMNQGEDTQYF
>NA|NA|TRBV10-3|TRBJ1-1
TGTGCCATCAGTGATAATGGCCGGGATTTGGCTTTCTTT
CAISDNGRDLAFF
>NA|few|TRBV11-2|TRBJ2-3
TGTGCCAGCAGCTTAAATTCCGCCGATACGCAGTATTTT
CASSLNSADTQYF
>NA|NA|TRBV7-6|TRBJ2-3
TGTGCCAGCAGCTGGGACTCCGGCACAGATACGCAGTATTTT
CASSWDSGTDTQYF
>TRBD2|NA|TRBV6-1|TRBJ2-7
TGTGCCAGTCGAACCGGGACTAGCAGGTCCTACGAGCAGTACTTC
CASRTGTSRSYEQYF
>TRBD2|NA|TRBV11-2|TRBJ2-7
TGTGCCAGCAGCTTAGTAGCGGGAACGTACGAGCAGTACTTC
CASSLVAGTYEQYF
>TRBD2|NA|TRBV11-3|TRBJ2-7
TGTGCCAGCGGACCCGGGACTAGCGGGAGGTCCTACGAGCAGTACTTC
CASGPGTSGRSYEQYF
>NA|NA|TRBV5-1|TRBJ2-5
TGCGCCAGCAGCTTGGTCTTGAACAGGCAAGAGACCCAGTACTTC
CASSLVLNRQETQYF
>TRBD1|few|TRBV2|TRBJ2-7
TGTGCCAGCAGGCAGACAGGGCGGGAGCAGTACTTC
CASRQTGREQYF
>NA|medium-sized|TRBV19|TRBJ1-2
TGTGCCAGTAGTATAGGGCAGCTATATGGCTACACCTTC
CASSIGQLYGYTF
>TRBD2|NA|TRBV14|TRBJ2-1
TGTGCCAGCAGCCAAGCTAGCGGGAGGTACAATGAGCAGTTCTTC
CASSQASGRYNEQFF
>NA|NA|TRBV20-1|TRBJ2-7
TGCAGTGCTAGTGCAAACTACGAGCAGTACTTC
CSASANYEQYF
>NA|NA|TRBV5-1|TRBJ2-1
TGCGCCAGCAGCCCCCGGGACACCTGGAGTATCGATGAGCAGTTCTTC
CASSPRDTWSIDEQFF
>TRBD2|NA|TRBV11-2|TRBJ2-1
TGTGCCAGCAGCCACAATATCGGACTAGCTCCTGAGCAGTTCTTC
CASSHNIGLAPEQFF
>NA|NA|TRBV9|TRBJ2-7
TGTGCCAGCAGCCCATTCCCCACGGCCTCCTACGAGCAGTACTTC
CASSPFPTASYEQYF
>NA|NA|TRBV29-1|TRBJ2-1
TGCAGCGTTGAAGATATAGCTAATGAGCAGTTCTTC
CSVEDIANEQFF